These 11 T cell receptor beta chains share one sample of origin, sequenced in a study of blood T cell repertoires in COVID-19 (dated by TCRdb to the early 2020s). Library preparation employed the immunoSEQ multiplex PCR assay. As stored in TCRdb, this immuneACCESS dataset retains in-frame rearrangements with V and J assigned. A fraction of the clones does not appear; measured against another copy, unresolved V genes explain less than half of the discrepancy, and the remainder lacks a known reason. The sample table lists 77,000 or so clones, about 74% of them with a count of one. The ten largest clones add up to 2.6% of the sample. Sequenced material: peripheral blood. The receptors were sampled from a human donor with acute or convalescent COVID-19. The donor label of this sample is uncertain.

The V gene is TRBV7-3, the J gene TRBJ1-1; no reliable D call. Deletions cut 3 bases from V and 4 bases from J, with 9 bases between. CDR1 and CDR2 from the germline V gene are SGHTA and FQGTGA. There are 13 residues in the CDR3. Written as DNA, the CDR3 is TGTGCCAGCAGCTTCCGGGGTGGCACTGAAGCTTTCTTT. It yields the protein CASSFRGGTEAFF.

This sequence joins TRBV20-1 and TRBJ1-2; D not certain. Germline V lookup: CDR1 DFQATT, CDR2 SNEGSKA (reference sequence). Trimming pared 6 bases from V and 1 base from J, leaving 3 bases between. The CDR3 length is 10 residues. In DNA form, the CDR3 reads TGCAGTGCCAGTAACTATGGCTACACCTTC. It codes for CSASNYGYTF.

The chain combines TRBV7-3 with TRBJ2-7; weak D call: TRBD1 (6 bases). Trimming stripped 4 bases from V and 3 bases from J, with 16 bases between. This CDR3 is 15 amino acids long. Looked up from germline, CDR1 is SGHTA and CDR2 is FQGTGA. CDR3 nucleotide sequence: TGTGCCAGCAGCTATACAGGGAATTCGGGCTACGAGCAGTACTTC. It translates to CASSYTGNSGYEQYF.

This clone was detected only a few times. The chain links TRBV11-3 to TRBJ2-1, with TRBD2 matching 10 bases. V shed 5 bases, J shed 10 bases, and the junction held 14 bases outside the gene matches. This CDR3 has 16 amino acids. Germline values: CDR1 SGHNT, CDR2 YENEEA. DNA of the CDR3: TGTGCCAGCAGCAAGGGGGGGACTAGCGATTTTGGAGAGCAGTTCTTC. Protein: CASSKGGTSDFGEQFF.

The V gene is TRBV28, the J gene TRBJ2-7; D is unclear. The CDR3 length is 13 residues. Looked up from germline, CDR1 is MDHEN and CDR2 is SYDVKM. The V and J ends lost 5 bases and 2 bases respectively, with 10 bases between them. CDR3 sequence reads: CASSPGPTYEQYF. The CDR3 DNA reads TGTGCCAGCAGTCCAGGTCCCACCTACGAGCAGTACTTC. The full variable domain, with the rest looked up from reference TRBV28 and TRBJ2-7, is DVKVTQSSRYLVKRTGEKVFLECVQDMDHENMFWYRQDPGLGLRLIYFSYDVKMKEKGDIPEGYSVSREKKERFSLILESASTNQTSMYLCASSPGPTYEQYFGPGTRLTVT.

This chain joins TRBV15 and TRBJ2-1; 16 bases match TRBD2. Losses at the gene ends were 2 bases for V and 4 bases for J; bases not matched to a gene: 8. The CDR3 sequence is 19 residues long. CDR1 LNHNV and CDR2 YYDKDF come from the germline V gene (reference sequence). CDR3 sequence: CATSRSPGLAGGDYNEQFF. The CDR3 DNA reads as TGTGCCACCAGCAGATCTCCGGGACTAGCGGGGGGGGATTACAATGAGCAGTTCTTC.

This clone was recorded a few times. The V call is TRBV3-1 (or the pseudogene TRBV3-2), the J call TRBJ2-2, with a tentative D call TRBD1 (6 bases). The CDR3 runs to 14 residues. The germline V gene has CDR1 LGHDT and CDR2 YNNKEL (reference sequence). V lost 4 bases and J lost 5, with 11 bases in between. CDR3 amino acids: CASSLQGGTGELFF. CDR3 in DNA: TGTGCCAGCAGCCTACAGGGCGGAACCGGGGAGCTGTTTTTT.

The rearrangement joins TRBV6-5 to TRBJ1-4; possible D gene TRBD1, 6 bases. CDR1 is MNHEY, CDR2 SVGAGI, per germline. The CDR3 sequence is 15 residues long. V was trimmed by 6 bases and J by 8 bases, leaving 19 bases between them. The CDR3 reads CASRDGGALKEKLFF. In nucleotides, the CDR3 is TGTGCCAGCAGGGACGGGGGGGCGTTGAAGGAAAAACTGTTTTTT.

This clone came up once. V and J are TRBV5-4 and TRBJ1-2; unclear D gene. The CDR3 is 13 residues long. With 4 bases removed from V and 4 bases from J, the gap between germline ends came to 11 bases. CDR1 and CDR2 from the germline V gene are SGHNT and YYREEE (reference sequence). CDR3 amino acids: CASSPGRTYGYTF. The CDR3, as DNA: TGTGCCAGCAGCCCCGGTCGAACCTATGGCTACACCTTC.

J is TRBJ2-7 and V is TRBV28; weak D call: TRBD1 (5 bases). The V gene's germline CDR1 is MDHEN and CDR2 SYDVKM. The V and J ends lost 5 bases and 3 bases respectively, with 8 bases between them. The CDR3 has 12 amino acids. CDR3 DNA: TGTGCCAGCAGTAAGGGGAACTACGAGCAGTACTTC. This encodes CASSKGNYEQYF.

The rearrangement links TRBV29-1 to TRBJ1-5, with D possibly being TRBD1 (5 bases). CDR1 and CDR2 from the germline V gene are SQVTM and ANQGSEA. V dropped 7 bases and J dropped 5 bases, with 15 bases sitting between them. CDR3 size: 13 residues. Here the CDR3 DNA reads TGCAGCGCCCTTATGGGGGGAGATCAGCCCCAGCATTTT. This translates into CSALMGGDQPQHF.